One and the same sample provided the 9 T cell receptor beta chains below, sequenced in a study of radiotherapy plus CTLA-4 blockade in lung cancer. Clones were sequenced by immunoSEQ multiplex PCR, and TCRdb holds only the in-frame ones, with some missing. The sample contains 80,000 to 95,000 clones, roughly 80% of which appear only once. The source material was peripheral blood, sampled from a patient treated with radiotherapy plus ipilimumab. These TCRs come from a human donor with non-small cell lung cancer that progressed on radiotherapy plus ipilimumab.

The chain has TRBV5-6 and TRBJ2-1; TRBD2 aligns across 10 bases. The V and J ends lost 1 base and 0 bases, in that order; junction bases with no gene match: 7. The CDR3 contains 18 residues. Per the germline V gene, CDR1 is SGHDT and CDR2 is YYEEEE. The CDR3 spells CASSLFSSGSSSYNEQFF. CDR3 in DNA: TGTGCCAGCAGCTTGTTCTCTAGCGGGAGTAGCTCCTACAATGAGCAGTTCTTC.

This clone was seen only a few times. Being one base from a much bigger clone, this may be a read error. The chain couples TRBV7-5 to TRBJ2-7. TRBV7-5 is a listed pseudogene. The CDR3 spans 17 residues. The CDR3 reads CASSLEGGLGGYYEQYF. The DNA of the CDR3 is TGTGCCAGCAGCTTAGAGGGGGGTTTGGGCGGGTACTACGAGCAGTACTTC.

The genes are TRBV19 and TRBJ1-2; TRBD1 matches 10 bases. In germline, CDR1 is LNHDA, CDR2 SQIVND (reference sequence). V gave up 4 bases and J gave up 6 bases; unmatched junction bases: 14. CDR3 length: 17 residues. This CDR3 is CASSTRQGASSMDGYTF. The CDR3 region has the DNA TGTGCCAGTAGTACCAGACAGGGGGCGTCTTCGATGGATGGCTACACCTTC. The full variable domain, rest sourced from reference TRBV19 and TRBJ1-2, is DGGITQSPKYLFRKEGQNVTLSCEQNLNHDAMYWYRQDPGQGLRLIYYSQIVNDFQKGDIAEGYSVSREKKESFPLTVTSAQKNPTAFYLCASSTRQGASSMDGYTFGSGTRLTVV.

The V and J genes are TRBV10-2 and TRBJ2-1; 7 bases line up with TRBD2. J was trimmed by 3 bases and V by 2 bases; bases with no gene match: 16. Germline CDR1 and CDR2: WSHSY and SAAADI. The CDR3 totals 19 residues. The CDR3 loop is CASSEKRGGVQRDYNEQFF. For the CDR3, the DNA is TGCGCCAGCAGTGAGAAAAGAGGTGGGGTTCAGCGGGACTACAATGAGCAGTTCTTC.

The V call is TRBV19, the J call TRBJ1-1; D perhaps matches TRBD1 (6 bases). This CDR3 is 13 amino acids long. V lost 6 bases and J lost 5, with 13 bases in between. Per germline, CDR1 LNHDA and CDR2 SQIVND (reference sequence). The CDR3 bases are TGTGCCAGTAGCTCGACAGGTTTTACTGAAGCTTTCTTT. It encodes CASSSTGFTEAFF.

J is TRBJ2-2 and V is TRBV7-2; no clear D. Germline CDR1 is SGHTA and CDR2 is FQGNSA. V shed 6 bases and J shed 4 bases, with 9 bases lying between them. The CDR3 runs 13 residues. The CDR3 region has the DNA TGTGCCAGCAGACGGACGGGCACCGGGGAGCTGTTTTTT. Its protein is CASRRTGTGELFF.

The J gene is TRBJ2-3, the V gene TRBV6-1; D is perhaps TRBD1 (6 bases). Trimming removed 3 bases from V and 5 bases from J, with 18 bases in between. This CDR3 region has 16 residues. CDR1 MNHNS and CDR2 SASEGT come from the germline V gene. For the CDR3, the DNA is TGTGCCAGCAGTGACCCTCTGGGGCAGGGGAAAGATACGCAGTATTTT. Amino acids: CASSDPLGQGKDTQYF.

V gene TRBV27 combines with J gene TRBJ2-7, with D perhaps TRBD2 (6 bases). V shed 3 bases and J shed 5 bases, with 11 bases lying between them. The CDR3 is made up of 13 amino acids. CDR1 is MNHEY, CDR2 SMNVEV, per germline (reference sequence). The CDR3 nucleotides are TGTGCCAGCAGTTTGGGACTGTCACACGAGCAGTACTTC. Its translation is CASSLGLSHEQYF.

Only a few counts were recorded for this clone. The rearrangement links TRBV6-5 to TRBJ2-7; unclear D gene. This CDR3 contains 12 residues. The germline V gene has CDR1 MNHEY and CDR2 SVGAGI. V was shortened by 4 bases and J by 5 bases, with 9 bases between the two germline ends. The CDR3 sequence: CASSSQWDEQYF. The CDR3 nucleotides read TGTGCCAGCAGTTCTCAGTGGGACGAGCAGTACTTC.